These 23 T cell receptor beta chains were all obtained from the same sample, sequenced in a study of tumor-infiltrating lymphocytes in primary liver carcinoma. RNA isolated from unsorted whole blood supplied the blood RNA, with germline DNA also extracted. Synthesis of TCR beta cDNA was carried out from approximately 500 ng total RNA with a constant-region primer. TCR beta libraries came from three nested multiplex PCR rounds using slightly modified ARM-PCR. TRBV1-TRBV30 forward primers paired with a C-beta reverse primer were used in the first two PCR rounds, which ran approximately 10 cycles each. TCRdb independently ran MiXCR on the multiplex PCR reads; one entry per CDR3 protein. The sample gives about 180,000 distinct CDR3 sequences, roughly 60% of which show up once; around 74% is in the top ten. The material sequenced was peripheral blood. Receptor source: a man between 40 and 49 years old with primary liver carcinoma and hepatitis B virus infection.

On this clonotype: This may come from a read error, since a much larger clone is one base off. J is TRBJ2-4 and V is TRBV29-1, with 7 positions matching TRBD2. Germline CDR1 reads SQVTM; CDR2 reads ANQGSEA. This CDR3 is 14 amino acids long. The CDR3 sequence is CSVAAQQGGNTQYF. CDR3 sequence (DNA): TGCAGCGTCGCGGCCCAGCAGGGAGGGAACACTCAGTACTTC.

The table lists this clonotype with a few counts. The chain joins TRBV6-6 to TRBJ1-3, with D possibly TRBD1 on 6 matching bases. This CDR3 is 15 amino acids long. Per germline, CDR1 MNHNY and CDR2 SVGAGI (reference sequence). V lost 6 bases, J lost 8 bases, and 20 bases lay in between. Here the CDR3 reads CASSPPDSAVDTIYF. The CDR3 region has the DNA TGTGCCAGCAGCCCCCCGGACAGTGCGGTCGACACCATATATTTT.

This sequence joins TRBV6-1 and TRBJ2-7, with 9 positions matching TRBD2. The CDR3 loop spans 13 amino acids. V trimming: 5 bases; J trimming: 2 bases; junction bases outside the gene matches: 1. Germline loops: CDR1 MNHNS, CDR2 SASEGT. The CDR3 loop reads CASSRLAAYEQYF. CDR3 nucleotide sequence: TGTGCCAGCAGTCGACTAGCGGCCTACGAGCAGTACTTC.

This clonotype appeared a single time. The gene calls are TRBV30 and TRBJ2-2; 12 bases line up with TRBD2. This CDR3 contains 21 residues. The germline CDR1 and CDR2 sequences are GTSNPN and SVGIG (reference sequence). Trimming cost V 4 bases and J 6 bases; bases outside gene matches: 24. The CDR3 sequence: CAWKRGSASGRADSGPGELFF. In DNA form, the CDR3 reads TGTGCCTGGAAGAGGGGATCGGCTAGCGGGAGGGCGGATAGCGGTCCCGGGGAGCTGTTTTTT.

The chain employs TRBV20-1 and TRBJ1-4; D gene unclear. The V end was cut by 6 bases, the J end by 7 bases, with 12 bases between. Germline loops: CDR1 DFQATT, CDR2 SNEGSKA (reference sequence). The CDR3 has 12 amino acids. The CDR3 DNA is TGCAGTGCCCAAGGAGCGGGTGAAAAACTGTTTTTT. It codes for CSAQGAGEKLFF.

This clonotype was counted at least ten times. The chain recombines TRBV10-3 with TRBJ1-1; tentative D call: TRBD1 (5 bases). Trimming took 9 bases from V and 1 from J, leaving 18 bases between them. Per the germline V gene, CDR1 is ENHRY and CDR2 is SYGVKD. The CDR3 runs to 15 residues. The CDR3 DNA reads TGTGCCATTGTTGAACCGGGACGGCAGAACACTGAAGCTTTCTTT. This sequence encodes CAIVEPGRQNTEAFF.

Of note for this clonotype: A junction boundary mismatches the germline segment, possibly from a read error. V usage is TRBV6-5 and J usage is TRBJ2-5, with TRBD2 identical over 16 bases. The germline gives CDR1 MNHEY, CDR2 SVGAGI. CDR3 length: 18 residues. The CDR3 protein is CPSSSGTSGRAWKETQYF. CDR3 coding DNA: TGTCCCAGCAGTTCCGGGACTAGCGGGAGGGCCTGGAAAGAGACCCAGTACTTC.

The chain combines TRBV5-4 with TRBJ2-2; D possibly corresponds to TRBD1 (6 bases). This CDR3 has 19 residues. Looked up from germline, CDR1 is SGHNT and CDR2 is YYREEE (reference sequence). The V end lost 4 bases, the J end lost 4 bases, and 26 bases lay between the germline ends. CDR3 nucleotide sequence: TGTGCCAGCAGCGCCGGACGGGTTACCGGTACAGGGATCACCGGGGAGCTGTTTTTT. Translating gives CASSAGRVTGTGITGELFF. The whole variable domain, filled in from reference TRBV5-4 and TRBJ2-2, reads ETGVTQSPTHLIKTRGQQVTLRCSSQSGHNTVSWYQQALGQGPQFIFQYYREEENGRGNFPPRFSGLQFPNYSSELNVNALELDDSALYLCASSAGRVTGTGITGELFFGEGSRLTVL.

The chain uses TRBV4-1 and TRBJ2-7, with a weak D call TRBD2 (6 bases). The CDR3 has 16 amino acids. The V gene lost 4 bases and the J gene lost 1 base, with 17 bases spanning the gap. Germline loops: CDR1 MGHRA, CDR2 YSYEKL. CDR3 region: CASSPRLVRVSYEQYF. CDR3 coding DNA: TGCGCCAGCAGCCCTCGACTAGTGAGGGTATCCTACGAGCAGTACTTC.

For this clonotype: This sequence may be a read error, since a much larger clone differs from it by one base. The rearrangement uses TRBV11-3 and TRBJ2-7; 12 nucleotides line up with TRBD2. Germline CDR1 and CDR2: SGHNT and YENEEA. The CDR3 sequence is 19 residues long. The CDR3 is CVSSLVLAGGLNDPYEQYF. The CDR3 nucleotides are TGTGTCAGCAGTTTAGTCCTAGCGGGAGGGCTAAATGACCCCTACGAGCAGTACTTC.

This clonotype has just a few counts. The V gene is TRBV10-2, the J gene TRBJ2-1; D tentatively reads TRBD1 or TRBD2 (5 bases each). With 8 bases removed from V and 2 bases from J, the gap between germline ends came to 16 bases. The CDR3 spans 15 residues. Germline CDR1 is WSHSY and CDR2 is SAAADI. The CDR3 protein is CASGGTAFPYNEQFF. The CDR3, as DNA: TGCGCCAGCGGGGGAACGGCCTTTCCCTACAATGAGCAGTTCTTC.

V usage is TRBV6-1 and J usage is TRBJ1-3, with unresolved D. V was cut by 2 bases and J by 8 bases, with 7 bases left in between. Germline assignment: CDR1 MNHNS and CDR2 SASEGT. CDR3 length: 12 amino acids. The CDR3 bases are TGTGCCAGCAGTGAACATCAAGACACCATATATTTT. Its translation: CASSEHQDTIYF.

The rearrangement uses TRBV4-1 and TRBJ2-7; possible D gene TRBD2, 6 bases. Trimming stripped 4 bases from V and 1 base from J, with 14 bases between. The CDR3 has 15 residues. Germline V gene sequence: CDR1 MGHRA, CDR2 YSYEKL. The CDR3 bases are TGCGCCAGCAGCCCGACGATAGCGGAGTCCTACGAGCAGTACTTC. Its translation: CASSPTIAESYEQYF.

The rearrangement links TRBV7-9 to TRBJ2-1; 7 bases line up with TRBD1. The CDR3 is made up of 12 amino acids. Looked up from germline, CDR1 is SEHNR and CDR2 is FQNEAQ (reference sequence). V was pared by 11 bases and J by 8 bases, with 9 bases of the junction left unmatched. The CDR3: CAGREGADEQFF. The CDR3 DNA reads as TGTGCCGGAAGAGAGGGGGCCGATGAGCAGTTCTTC.

The chain uses TRBV7-9 and TRBJ2-3; perhaps TRBD2 as D (6 bases). The CDR3 sequence is 15 residues long. Germline loops: CDR1 SEHNR, CDR2 FQNEAQ (reference sequence). Trimming stripped 5 bases from V and 8 bases from J, with 20 bases between. As DNA, the CDR3 is TGTGCCAGCAGCCCCCCGGGGATGGGGGGAGTTACGCAGTATTTT. This encodes CASSPPGMGGVTQYF.

A remark on this clonotype: This sequence may be a read error, since a much larger clone differs from it by one base. V gene TRBV11-2 combines with J gene TRBJ2-7, with TRBD2 as a possible D gene (5 bases). Germline V gene sequence: CDR1 SGHAT, CDR2 FQNNGV. The CDR3 contains 13 residues. Trimming shortened V by 5 bases and J by 2 bases, and 10 bases separated the two germline ends. The CDR3 DNA sequence: TGTGCCAGCAGCCGAGGGCCGGCCTACGAGCAGTACTTC. This codes for CASSRGPAYEQYF.

As to this clonotype: A single base separates this from a much larger clone, so it may be a read error. The J gene is TRBJ2-7, the V gene TRBV11-1; possibly TRBD1 or TRBD2 for D (6 bases each). The CDR3 covers 13 residues. CDR1 SGHAT and CDR2 FQDESV come from the germline V gene (reference sequence). The DNA for the CDR3 is TGTGCCAGCACCTACGGGGGCCCCGGGGAGCACTACTTC. Residues: CASTYGGPGEHYF.

This clonotype was seen a handful of times. This rearrangement joins TRBV6-6 to TRBJ2-7; 7 bases agree with TRBD1. The V gene's germline CDR1 is MNHNY and CDR2 SVGAGI (reference sequence). CDR3 length: 14 amino acids. With V trimmed by 2 bases and J by 6 bases, 7 bases remained unmatched. CDR3 amino acids: CASSYDAGGIEQYF. Here the CDR3 DNA reads TGTGCCAGCAGTTACGACGCAGGGGGTATCGAGCAGTACTTC.

The genes are TRBV6-2 or TRBV6-3 and TRBJ2-7, with D possibly being TRBD2 (5 bases). V shed 2 bases and J shed 1 base, with 12 bases lying between them. The germline V gene has CDR1 MNHEY and CDR2 SVGEGT. The CDR3 extends over 15 amino acids. This chain's CDR3 is CASSYPGLRSYEQYF. CDR3 bases: TGTGCCAGCAGTTACCCCGGACTGAGGTCCTACGAGCAGTACTTC.

The CDR3: CSVGGQGEEKLFF. The CDR3 region has the DNA TGCAGCGTTGGGGGGCAGGGTGAGGAAAAACTGTTTTTT. The chain has TRBV29-1 and TRBJ1-4; D perhaps matches TRBD1 (6 bases). Germline loops: CDR1 SQVTM, CDR2 ANQGSEA. V dropped 4 bases and J dropped 8 bases, with 14 bases sitting between them. This CDR3 is 13 amino acids long.

The table lists this clonotype with a count of one. Here the CDR3 omits its conserved ending phenylalanine or tryptophan, so a read error is the likely source. V usage is TRBV28 and J usage is TRBJ1-1, with 10 bases identical to TRBD1. The germline V gene has CDR1 MDHEN and CDR2 SYDVKM. This CDR3 comprises 17 residues. This chain's CDR3 is CASRTGTGDAMNTVAFS. CDR3 nucleotide sequence: TGTGCCAGCCGAACCGGGACAGGGGACGCAATGAACACTGTAGCTTTCTCT.

V is TRBV28 and J is TRBJ2-7, with 7 bases matching TRBD1. Germline V gene data show CDR1 as MDHEN and CDR2 as SYDVKM. This CDR3 has 15 amino acids. Unmatched junction bases numbered 12, after V lost 6 bases and J lost 4 bases. The CDR3 DNA reads as TGTGCCAGCAGCCCGCAAAGGGGGCAACTTTACGAGCAGTACTTC. It translates to CASSPQRGQLYEQYF.

To note about this clonotype: One end of the junction is discordant with germline, which a read error may explain. V usage is TRBV29-1 and J usage is TRBJ2-7; D is perhaps TRBD2 (5 bases). The germline V gene has CDR1 SQVTM and CDR2 ANQGSEA. This CDR3 contains 14 residues. Written as DNA, the CDR3 is TGCAACGTTGGAGGAGGACTTACGGGCTACGAGCAGTACTTC. It is translated as CNVGGGLTGYEQYF.